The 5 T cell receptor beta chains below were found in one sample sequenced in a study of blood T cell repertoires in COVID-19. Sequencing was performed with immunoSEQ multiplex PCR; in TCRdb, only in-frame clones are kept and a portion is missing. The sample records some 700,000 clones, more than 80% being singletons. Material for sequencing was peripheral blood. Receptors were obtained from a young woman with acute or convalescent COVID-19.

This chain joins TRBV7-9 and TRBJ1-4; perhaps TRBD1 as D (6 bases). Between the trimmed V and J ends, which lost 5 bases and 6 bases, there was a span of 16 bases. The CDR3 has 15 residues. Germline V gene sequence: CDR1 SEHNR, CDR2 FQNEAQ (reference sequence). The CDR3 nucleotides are TGTGCCAGCAGCCAAGGGACAACTGAATATGAAAAACTGTTTTTT. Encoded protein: CASSQGTTEYEKLFF.

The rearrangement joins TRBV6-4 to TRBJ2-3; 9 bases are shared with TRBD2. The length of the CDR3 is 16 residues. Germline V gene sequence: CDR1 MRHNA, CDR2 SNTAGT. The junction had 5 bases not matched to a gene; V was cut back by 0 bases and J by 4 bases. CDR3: CASSDSAGGSADTQYF. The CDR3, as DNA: TGTGCCAGCAGTGACTCGGCGGGGGGGAGCGCAGATACGCAGTATTTT.

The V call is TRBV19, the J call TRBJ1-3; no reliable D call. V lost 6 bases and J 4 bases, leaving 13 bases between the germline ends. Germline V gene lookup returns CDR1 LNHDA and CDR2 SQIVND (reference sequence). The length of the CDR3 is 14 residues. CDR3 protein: CASSSEAAGNTIYF. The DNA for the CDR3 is TGTGCCAGTAGCTCCGAAGCTGCGGGAAACACCATATATTTT.

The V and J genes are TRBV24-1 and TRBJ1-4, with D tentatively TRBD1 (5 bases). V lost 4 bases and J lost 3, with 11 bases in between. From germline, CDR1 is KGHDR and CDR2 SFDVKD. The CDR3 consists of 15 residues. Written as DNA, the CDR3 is TGTGCCACCAGTGACGCCGACAGATCTAATGAAAAACTGTTTTTT. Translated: CATSDADRSNEKLFF.

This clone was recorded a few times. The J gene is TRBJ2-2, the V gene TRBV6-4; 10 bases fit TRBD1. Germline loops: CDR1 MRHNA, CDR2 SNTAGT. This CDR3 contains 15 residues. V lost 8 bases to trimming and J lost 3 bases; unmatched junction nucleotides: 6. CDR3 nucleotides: TGTGCCAGCCAGCGGACAGGGGGGGACACCGGGGAGCTGTTTTTT. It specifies CASQRTGGDTGELFF.